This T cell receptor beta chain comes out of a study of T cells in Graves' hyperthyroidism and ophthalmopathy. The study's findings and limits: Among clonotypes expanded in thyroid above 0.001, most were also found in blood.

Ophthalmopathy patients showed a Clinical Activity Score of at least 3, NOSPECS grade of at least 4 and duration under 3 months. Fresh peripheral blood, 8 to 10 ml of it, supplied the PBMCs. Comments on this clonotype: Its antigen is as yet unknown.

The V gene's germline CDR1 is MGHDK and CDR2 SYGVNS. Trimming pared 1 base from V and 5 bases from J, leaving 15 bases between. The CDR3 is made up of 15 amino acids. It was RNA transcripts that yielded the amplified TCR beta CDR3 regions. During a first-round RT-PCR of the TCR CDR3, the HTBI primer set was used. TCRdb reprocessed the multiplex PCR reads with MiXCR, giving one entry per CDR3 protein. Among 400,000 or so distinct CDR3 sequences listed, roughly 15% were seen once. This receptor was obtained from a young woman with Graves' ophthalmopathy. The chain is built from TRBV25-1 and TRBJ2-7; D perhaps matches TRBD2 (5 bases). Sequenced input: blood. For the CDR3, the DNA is TGTGCCAGCAGTGAATCAAGGACTCCAAGGCACGAGCAGTACTTC. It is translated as CASSESRTPRHEQYF.